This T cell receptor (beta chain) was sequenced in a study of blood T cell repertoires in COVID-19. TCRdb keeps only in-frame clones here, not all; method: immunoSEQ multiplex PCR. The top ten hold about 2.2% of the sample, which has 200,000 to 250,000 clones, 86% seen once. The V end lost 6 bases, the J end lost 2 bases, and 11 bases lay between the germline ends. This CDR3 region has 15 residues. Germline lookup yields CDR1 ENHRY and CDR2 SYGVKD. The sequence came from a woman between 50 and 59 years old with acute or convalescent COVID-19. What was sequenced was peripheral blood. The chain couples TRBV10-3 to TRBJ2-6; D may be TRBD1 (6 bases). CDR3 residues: CAISLQGAGANVLTF. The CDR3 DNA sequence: TGTGCCATCAGCTTACAGGGTGCTGGGGCCAACGTCCTGACTTTC.